Below are 27 T cell receptor beta chains sequenced from a single sample in a study of early T cells in non-severe SARS-CoV-2 infection. TCRdb called the 5' RACE reads again in MiXCR, with one record for every CDR3 protein. This sample carries tens of thousands of distinct CDR3 sequences, around 5.7% of them seen once, and the ten largest clones take roughly 4.9%. The sequencing sample was made of whole blood. The receptor source for this set is an adult who was a healthcare worker with PCR-confirmed SARS-CoV-2 infection or an uninfected control (not recorded which).

V and J are TRBV11-2 and TRBJ2-1; no clear D. The V gene lost 3 bases and the J gene lost 10 bases, with 13 bases spanning the gap. The CDR3 sequence is 13 residues long. Germline values: CDR1 SGHAT, CDR2 FQNNGV. Here the CDR3 DNA reads TGTGCCAGCAGCTTCCTGACTGTAGGAGAGCAGTTCTTC. Residues: CASSFLTVGEQFF.

This clonotype came up many times. J is TRBJ2-2 and V is TRBV6-4; D possibly matches TRBD1 or TRBD2 (5 bases each). CDR3 length equals 16 residues. Germline loops: CDR1 MRHNA, CDR2 SNTAGT. V shed 3 bases and J shed 7 bases, with 18 bases lying between them. The CDR3 bases are TGTGCCAGCAGTGAAGCGGCAGGGCGAGGTGACGGGGAGCTGTTTTTT. It is translated as CASSEAAGRGDGELFF.

This chain connects TRBV10-1 to TRBJ2-2, with D perhaps TRBD2 (6 bases). The CDR3 covers 15 residues. V lost 3 bases and J 1 base, leaving 9 bases between the germline ends. Germline values: CDR1 WNHNN, CDR2 SYGVQD (reference sequence). CDR3 nucleotide sequence: TGCGCCAGCAGTGATCTAGCGCTGAACACCGGGGAGCTGTTTTTT. It translates to CASSDLALNTGELFF.

This clonotype came up a few times. The chain recombines TRBV7-9 with TRBJ1-4; D unclear. Trimming removed 1 base from V and 3 bases from J, with 6 bases in between. The CDR3 has 14 residues. In germline, CDR1 is SEHNR, CDR2 FQNEAQ (reference sequence). CDR3 DNA sequence: TGTGCCAGCAGCTTAGTCAGCTCTAATGAAAAACTGTTTTTT. Translating gives CASSLVSSNEKLFF.

Many counts were recorded for this clonotype. The V gene is TRBV27, the J gene TRBJ1-2; no clear D. The CDR3 has 14 amino acids. V shed 8 bases and J shed 0 bases, with 13 bases lying between them. Germline V gives CDR1 MNHEY, CDR2 SMNVEV (reference sequence). CDR3 region: CASANSRPNYGYTF. CDR3 nucleotide sequence: TGTGCCAGCGCCAATAGTAGACCTAACTATGGCTACACCTTC.

This clonotype appeared many times. The rearrangement uses TRBV28 and TRBJ1-5; D possibly corresponds to TRBD1 (5 bases). The CDR3 sequence is 14 residues long. V gave up 7 bases and J gave up 6 bases, with 16 bases separating them. The germline V gene encodes CDR1 MDHEN and CDR2 SYDVKM. CDR3 sequence: CASTGEGAIQPQHF. For the CDR3, the DNA is TGTGCCAGCACGGGGGAGGGCGCAATTCAGCCCCAGCATTTT. Looking up the rest from reference TRBV28 and TRBJ1-5 gives the full variable domain: DVKVTQSSRYLVKRTGEKVFLECVQDMDHENMFWYRQDPGLGLRLIYFSYDVKMKEKGDIPEGYSVSREKKERFSLILESASTNQTSMYLCASTGEGAIQPQHFGDGTRLSIL.

A few counts support this clonotype. Since a much larger clone is just one base distant, this may be a read error. Here the CDR3 reads CANKLGMGYTEAFF. The CDR3 bases are TGCGCCAACAAACTGGGAATGGGGTACACTGAAGCTTTCTTT. This sequence joins TRBV5-1 and TRBJ1-1; D call uncertain. The V gene lost 9 bases and the J gene lost 3 bases, with 18 bases spanning the gap. The germline gives CDR1 SGHRS, CDR2 YFSETQ. The CDR3 is 14 residues long. The whole variable domain, remainder taken from reference TRBV5-1 and TRBJ1-1, is KAGVTQTPRYLIKTRGQQVTLSCSPISGHRSVSWYQQTPGQGLQFLFEYFSETQRNKGNFPGRFSGRQFSNSRSEMNVSTLELGDSALYLCANKLGMGYTEAFFGQGTRLTVV.

This clonotype was seen repeatedly, ten times or more. The chain joins TRBV7-9 to TRBJ2-1, with 12 positions matching TRBD2. Per germline, CDR1 SEHNR and CDR2 FQNEAQ (reference sequence). The CDR3 contains 13 residues. Germline trimming cut 3 bases from V and 15 bases from J; bases unmatched to any gene: 6. The CDR3 loop is CASSFPSGREVFF. The CDR3, as DNA: TGTGCCAGCAGCTTTCCTAGCGGGAGGGAGGTGTTCTTC.

In its sample, this clonotype was seen a few times. For the CDR3, the DNA is TGCAGTGCTCCAAAAAAGCAGAAAGCTTTCTTT. Translated, it gives CSAPKKQKAFF. The J gene is TRBJ1-1, the V gene TRBV20-1; unclear D gene. Germline CDR1 DFQATT, CDR2 SNEGSKA (reference sequence). The germline V and J ends were trimmed by 5 bases and 9 bases, with 13 bases remaining between them. The CDR3 length is 11 residues.

This clonotype came up many times. This rearrangement joins TRBV7-8 to TRBJ2-7; a possible D gene is TRBD2 (5 bases). The germline gives CDR1 SGHVS, CDR2 FQNEAQ. Trimming shortened V by 1 base and J by 5 bases, and 21 bases separated the two germline ends. The CDR3 runs 17 residues. The DNA for the CDR3 is TGTGCCAGCAGCTTAGGACTTGGACGGGGTTCTCTCCACGAGCAGTACTTC. It is translated as CASSLGLGRGSLHEQYF.

This clonotype occurred many times. The CDR3 nucleotides read TGCAGTGCAGTCCCCGGCGGGTACTCCTACGAGCAGTACTTC. Its translation: CSAVPGGYSYEQYF. J is TRBJ2-7 and V is TRBV20-1, with TRBD2 as a possible D gene (5 bases). V was cut by 6 bases and J by 0 bases, with 15 bases left in between. The CDR3 is 14 amino acids. Looked up from germline, CDR1 is DFQATT and CDR2 is SNEGSKA (reference sequence).

This clonotype was observed many times. The chain couples TRBV28 to TRBJ2-3, with 14 bases lining up with TRBD2. In germline, CDR1 is MDHEN, CDR2 SYDVKM. The CDR3 loop spans 23 amino acids. The V and J ends lost 6 bases and 1 base, in that order; junction bases with no gene match: 24. CDR3 in amino acids: CASSPGTVKPGLAGAGGTDTQYF. In nucleotides, the CDR3 is TGTGCCAGCAGCCCCGGGACCGTTAAGCCGGGACTAGCGGGAGCGGGAGGCACAGATACGCAGTATTTT. The full variable domain, in which reference TRBV28 and TRBJ2-3 provide the parts outside the CDR3, is DVKVTQSSRYLVKRTGEKVFLECVQDMDHENMFWYRQDPGLGLRLIYFSYDVKMKEKGDIPEGYSVSREKKERFSLILESASTNQTSMYLCASSPGTVKPGLAGAGGTDTQYFGPGTRLTVL.

This clonotype came up many times. This rearrangement joins TRBV6-5 to TRBJ1-2, with 7 nucleotides matching TRBD1. V trimming: 5 bases; J trimming: 11 bases; junction bases outside the gene matches: 11. The CDR3 has 13 residues. The germline gives CDR1 MNHEY, CDR2 SVGAGI. CDR3 nucleotides: TGTGCCAGCAGTCAGCAGGGGGTCCTGCGGTACACCTTC. This gives the protein CASSQQGVLRYTF.

This clonotype came up many times. The rearrangement links TRBV7-3 to TRBJ1-1, with TRBD1 matching 7 bases. There are 13 residues in the CDR3. Germline V gene sequence: CDR1 SGHTA, CDR2 FQGTGA. V lost 6 bases and J lost 3; bases outside the gene matches: 4. The CDR3 region has the DNA TGTGCCAGCAGACCAACAGGGGACACTGAAGCTTTCTTT. It yields the protein CASRPTGDTEAFF.

This clonotype was counted many times. The CDR3 DNA reads as TGTGCCAGCAGCGCAACAGGGACCACTGAAGCTTTCTTT. Translation gives CASSATGTTEAFF. This chain links TRBV9 with TRBJ1-1; the D gene is possibly TRBD1 (6 bases). Per germline, CDR1 SGDLS and CDR2 YYNGEE. V lost 3 bases and J 4 bases, leaving 10 bases between the germline ends. The CDR3 loop spans 13 amino acids.

Ten or more counts support this clonotype. The gene calls are TRBV6-5 and TRBJ2-1; no clear D gene. The CDR3 has 15 residues. Germline V gives CDR1 MNHEY, CDR2 SVGAGI. Trimming took off 2 bases at V and 8 bases at J, with 16 bases between the two ends. The CDR3: CASSYGPGPWDEQFF. Written as DNA, the CDR3 is TGTGCCAGCAGTTACGGTCCGGGCCCTTGGGATGAGCAGTTCTTC.

This clonotype was detected many times. J is TRBJ2-7 and V is TRBV10-2, with TRBD2 identical over 13 bases. With 10 bases clipped from V and 0 bases from J, the junction kept 9 bases outside the gene matches. Germline CDR1 WSHSY, CDR2 SAAADI. The CDR3 is 16 amino acids. CDR3 residues: CATIGLAGESSYEQYF. The CDR3 DNA reads TGCGCCACCATTGGACTAGCGGGAGAGAGCTCCTACGAGCAGTACTTC.

This clonotype occurred many times. J is TRBJ1-2 and V is TRBV10-3; tentative D call: TRBD1 (5 bases). There are 15 residues in the CDR3. Per the germline V gene, CDR1 is ENHRY and CDR2 is SYGVKD. The V end was cut by 6 bases, the J end by 0 bases, with 14 bases between. The CDR3 region is CAISATDSPNYGYTF. CDR3 in DNA: TGTGCCATCAGCGCCACTGACAGTCCTAACTATGGCTACACCTTC.

The V call is TRBV20-1, the J call TRBJ2-3, with no clear D. Germline-derived CDR1 and CDR2 are DFQATT and SNEGSKA (reference sequence). The germline V and J ends were trimmed by 1 base and 2 bases, with 10 bases remaining between them. CDR3 length equals 14 residues. The CDR3 DNA sequence: TGCAGTGCTAGAGTGGCTATCAACACAGATACGCAGTATTTT. This sequence encodes CSARVAINTDTQYF.

As regards this clonotype: A much larger clone lies a single base off, so this may be a read error. This rearrangement joins TRBV30 to TRBJ2-3; weak D call: TRBD1 (5 bases). The V gene's germline CDR1 is GTSNPN and CDR2 SVGIG (reference sequence). The CDR3 length is 14 residues. V lost 2 bases, J lost 4 bases, and 13 bases lay in between. The CDR3 DNA sequence: TGTGCCTGGAGTACCGGACATGCGGCAGATACGCAGTATTTT. Protein product: CAWSTGHAADTQYF.

This clonotype was observed a few times. The rearrangement uses TRBV7-2 and TRBJ2-7, with 8 bases lining up with TRBD1. CDR1 is SGHTA, CDR2 FQGNSA, per germline. Germline trimming cut 5 bases from V and 1 base from J; bases unmatched to any gene: 1. The CDR3 totals 13 residues. The CDR3 region is CASSRTGSYEQYF. Here the CDR3 DNA reads TGTGCCAGCAGCAGGACAGGGTCCTACGAGCAGTACTTC.

This clonotype has a count of ten or more. The rearrangement joins TRBV18 to TRBJ1-4; D remains unclear. Between the trimmed V and J ends, which lost 3 bases and 3 bases, there was a span of 23 bases. CDR3 length equals 19 residues. CDR1 KGHSH and CDR2 LQKENI come from the germline V gene. The CDR3: CASSPALGSPERANEKLFF. The DNA of the CDR3 is TGTGCCAGCTCACCTGCTCTGGGATCCCCCGAGCGCGCTAATGAAAAACTGTTTTTT.

A remark on this clonotype: Just one base apart from a much larger clone, this may be a read error. The chain recombines TRBV7-2 with TRBJ2-5; D is ambiguous. Germline CDR1 reads SGHTA; CDR2 reads FQGNSA. The V end lost 2 bases, the J end lost 2 bases, and 6 bases lay between the germline ends. This CDR3 has 13 residues. DNA of the CDR3: TGTGCCAGCAGCTTATGGTCGCAAGAGACCCAGTACTTC. Protein sequence: CASSLWSQETQYF.

This clonotype was picked up many times. This sequence joins TRBV30 and TRBJ2-7, with 7 bases aligning to TRBD1. The CDR3 is made up of 13 amino acids. V was clipped by 8 bases and J by 6 bases; unmatched bases: 13. In germline, CDR1 is GTSNPN, CDR2 SVGIG (reference sequence). CDR3 DNA sequence: TGTGCCGGCAACAGGGGAGTCGTTTCCGAGCAGTACTTC. Its translation: CAGNRGVVSEQYF.

This clonotype occurred many times. The J gene is TRBJ1-4, the V gene TRBV14, with D perhaps matching TRBD1 (5 bases). The V gene lost 2 bases and the J gene lost 5 bases, with 12 bases spanning the gap. CDR1 is SGHDN, CDR2 FVKESK, per germline. This CDR3 contains 15 residues. CDR3 sequence reads: CASSQTSRANEKLFF. CDR3 bases: TGTGCCAGCAGCCAAACATCCAGGGCAAATGAAAAACTGTTTTTT. The full variable domain, its missing parts supplied by reference TRBV14 and TRBJ1-4, is EAGVTQFPSHSVIEKGQTVTLRCDPISGHDNLYWYRRVMGKEIKFLLHFVKESKQDESGMPNNRFLAERTGGTYSTLKVQPAELEDSGVYFCASSQTSRANEKLFFGSGTQLSVL.

This clonotype appeared many times. V is TRBV18 and J is TRBJ2-5, with 8 positions matching TRBD1. Looked up from germline, CDR1 is KGHSH and CDR2 is LQKENI. Trimming took 2 bases from V and 3 from J; bases not matched to a gene: 5. This CDR3 contains 15 residues. The CDR3 DNA is TGTGCCAGCTCACCATCGGGGGACAGGAAAGAGACCCAGTACTTC. Its translation: CASSPSGDRKETQYF.

The sample holds many counts of this clonotype. V is TRBV5-1 and J is TRBJ2-7; no definite D call. V lost 0 bases, J lost 2 bases, and 9 bases lay in between. Germline CDR1 reads SGHRS; CDR2 reads YFSETQ. The CDR3 sequence is 14 residues long. CDR3 DNA: TGCGCCAGCAGCTTGGAGCCAGCCACCTACGAGCAGTACTTC. It is translated as CASSLEPATYEQYF.